These T cell receptor beta chains were read from a single sample in a study of beta chain features in type 1 diabetes. Method: immunoSEQ multiplex PCR; TCRdb's copy keeps in-frame clones and lacks some. The data hold approximately 470,000 clones, with about 30% observed a single time. Sequencing input: naive CD4+ T cells from blood. The receptors derive from a man aged 18 to 35 in good health. The CDR3 runs from the conserved cysteine through the conserved F or W. The D gene is left open where the match is weak. Clone size is stated in some rows and not others, as once, few, many or a class when expanded.

TRBV28	TRBJ2-1	-	-	CASSLRPVGQFF	TGTGCCAGCAGTTTAAGGCCCGTCGGGCAGTTCTTC
TRBV30	TRBJ1-4	-	-	CAWSVIGKEKLFF	TGTGCCTGGAGTGTAATCGGGAAGGAAAAACTGTTTTTT
TRBV29-1	TRBJ2-7	-	-	CSVEQGRGSYEQYF	TGCAGCGTTGAGCAGGGCAGGGGCTCCTACGAGCAGTACTTC
TRBV30	TRBJ2-1	few	TRBD2	CAWSVMSSGNNEQFF	TGTGCCTGGAGTGTAATGTCTAGCGGTAACAATGAGCAGTTCTTC
TRBV7-2	TRBJ1-1	-	TRBD1	CASSSDRGNTEAFF	TGTGCCAGCAGCTCGGACAGGGGGAACACTGAAGCTTTCTTT
TRBV5-5	TRBJ2-1	-	TRBD2	CASSVGLAVYNEQFF	TGTGCCAGCAGCGTGGGACTAGCGGTCTACAATGAGCAGTTCTTC
TRBV25-1	TRBJ2-2	-	-	CASSGRRNTGELFF	TGTGCCAGCAGTGGACGTAGGAACACCGGGGAGCTGTTTTTT
TRBV14	TRBJ1-1	few	-	CASSQGMNTEAFF	TGTGCCAGCAGCCAAGGCATGAACACTGAAGCTTTCTTT
TRBV5-1	TRBJ2-7	-	-	CASSTDSYEQYF	TGCGCCAGCTCCACAGACTCCTACGAGCAGTACTTC
TRBV5-1	TRBJ2-2	-	-	CASSLPVGGASGELFF	TGCGCCAGCAGCTTGCCAGTAGGCGGCGCCTCCGGGGAGCTGTTTTTT